Shown below are 9 T cell receptor beta chains from a single sample sequenced in a study of blood T cell repertoires in COVID-19. The repertoire was sequenced with immunoSEQ multiplex PCR; TCRdb's copy has only in-frame clones and lacks some. The sample lists 200,000 to 250,000 clones; about 82% were seen once. The sample was peripheral blood. These receptors came from a woman aged 70-85 years with COVID-19, enrolled during active disease.

The chain joins TRBV7-9 to TRBJ2-3, with 9 bases fitting TRBD2. V shed 5 bases and J 6 bases; nucleotides not matched to a gene: 6. Looked up from germline, CDR1 is SEHNR and CDR2 is FQNEAQ (reference sequence). The CDR3 loop spans 14 amino acids. CDR3 in DNA: TGTGCCAGCAGCCAGGGACTAGCACTTGATACGCAGTATTTT. Its protein is CASSQGLALDTQYF.

The chain is built from TRBV7-3 and TRBJ2-1, with TRBD2 matching 9 bases. The CDR3 length is 15 residues. From germline, CDR1 is SGHTA and CDR2 FQGTGA. V was clipped by 5 bases and J by 8 bases; unmatched bases: 10. As DNA, the CDR3 is TGTGCCAGCAGCCAGAGAGGACTAGCGATGGATGAGCAGTTCTTC. This sequence encodes CASSQRGLAMDEQFF.

The chain has TRBV7-2 and TRBJ1-2, with TRBD1 matching 9 bases. The V segment lost 5 bases and the J segment 4 bases; nucleotides outside the gene matches: 8. Germline CDR1 is SGHTA and CDR2 is FQGNSA. This CDR3 contains 15 residues. The CDR3 DNA sequence: TGTGCCAGCAGCCAAGACAGGGGGACGAGCTATGGCTACACCTTC. This codes for CASSQDRGTSYGYTF.

The V call is TRBV7-2, the J call TRBJ2-3, with D hard to call. V was shortened by 5 bases and J by 2 bases, with 17 bases between the two germline ends. The CDR3 covers 16 residues. Looked up from germline, CDR1 is SGHTA and CDR2 is FQGNSA. This CDR3 reads CASSEPRWRSTDTQYF. Here the CDR3 DNA reads TGTGCCAGCAGCGAACCCCGGTGGAGATCCACAGATACGCAGTATTTT.

The V and J genes are TRBV3-1 (or the pseudogene TRBV3-2) and TRBJ1-2; 7 positions agree with TRBD1. The junction had 12 bases not matched to a gene; V was cut back by 1 base and J by 7 bases. CDR3 length: 16 residues. In germline, CDR1 is LGHDT, CDR2 YNNKEL (reference sequence). The CDR3 coding sequence is TGTGCCAGCAGCCAAGGCGGATTGAGGGGGCTCATTGGCTACACCTTC. It encodes CASSQGGLRGLIGYTF.

The chain is built from TRBV6-5 and TRBJ2-3; 9 bases fit TRBD2. The CDR3 consists of 15 residues. The V and J ends lost 6 bases and 2 bases, in that order; junction bases with no gene match: 6. Germline-derived CDR1 and CDR2 are MNHEY and SVGAGI. The CDR3 nucleotides are TGTGCCAGCAGGAGAGCGGGAGGCCTCACAGATACGCAGTATTTT. Translated: CASRRAGGLTDTQYF.

This clone came up once. The V call is TRBV7-2, the J call TRBJ2-1; 9 nucleotides line up with TRBD2. Unmatched junction bases numbered 6, after V lost 2 bases and J lost 7 bases. Germline loops: CDR1 SGHTA, CDR2 FQGNSA. This CDR3 contains 15 residues. Here the CDR3 DNA reads TGTGCCAGCAGCTTATGGGCGGGAGGGAGGAATGAGCAGTTCTTC. Residues: CASSLWAGGRNEQFF. Looking up the rest from reference TRBV7-2 and TRBJ2-1 gives the full variable domain: GAGVSQSPSNKVTEKGKDVELRCDPISGHTALYWYRQSLGQGLEFLIYFQGNSAPDKSGLPSDRFSAERTGGSVSTLTIQRTQQEDSAVYLCASSLWAGGRNEQFFGPGTRLTVL.

The chain couples TRBV6-5 to TRBJ1-5, with TRBD1 identical over 7 bases. V was clipped by 6 bases and J by 4 bases; unmatched bases: 9. Germline V gene lookup returns CDR1 MNHEY and CDR2 SVGAGI. This CDR3 is 15 amino acids long. The CDR3 spells CASRTGTDRNQPQHF. CDR3 nucleotide sequence: TGTGCCAGCAGGACAGGGACGGATAGAAATCAGCCCCAGCATTTT.

The sample holds one count of this clone. The V gene is TRBV19, the J gene TRBJ1-6; possible D gene TRBD1, 6 bases. V lost 6 bases, J lost 1 base, and 13 bases lay in between. Germline values: CDR1 LNHDA, CDR2 SQIVND (reference sequence). This CDR3 spans 16 amino acids. The CDR3 nucleotides read TGTGCCAGTAGACCAGGGGTGGGTTCCTATAATTCACCCCTCCACTTT. Amino acids: CASRPGVGSYNSPLHF.